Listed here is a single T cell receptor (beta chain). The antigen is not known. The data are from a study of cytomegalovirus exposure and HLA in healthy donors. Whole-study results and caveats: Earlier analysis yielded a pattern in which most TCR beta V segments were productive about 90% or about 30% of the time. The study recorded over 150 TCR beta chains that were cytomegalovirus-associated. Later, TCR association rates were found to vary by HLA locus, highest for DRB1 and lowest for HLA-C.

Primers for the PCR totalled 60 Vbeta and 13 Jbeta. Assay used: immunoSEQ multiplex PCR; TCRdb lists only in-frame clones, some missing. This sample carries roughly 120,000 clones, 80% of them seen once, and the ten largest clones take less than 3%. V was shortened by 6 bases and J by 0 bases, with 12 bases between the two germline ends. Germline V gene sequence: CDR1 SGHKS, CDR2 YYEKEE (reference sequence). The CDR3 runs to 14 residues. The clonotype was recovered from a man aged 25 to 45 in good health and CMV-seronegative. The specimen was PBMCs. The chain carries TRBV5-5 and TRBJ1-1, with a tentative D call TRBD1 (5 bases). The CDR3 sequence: CASNPGFLNTEAFF. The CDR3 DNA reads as TGTGCCAGCAACCCAGGGTTCTTGAACACTGAAGCTTTCTTT.